These T cell receptor beta chains were read from a single sample in a study of OX40 agonist ivuxolimab in advanced cancers. Assay used: immunoSEQ multiplex PCR; TCRdb lists only in-frame clones, some missing. In the table there are 11,000 or so clones, 75% to 85% of which are singletons. Sequenced material: CD4+ or CD8+ T cells sorted from blood, taken in a trial of the OX40 agonist ivuxolimab. The receptors were gathered from an adult with an advanced solid tumor such as melanoma, head and neck, liver or kidney cancer. Both conserved end residues are trimmed from each CDR3.

J	V	CDR3
TRBJ2-1	TRBV5-1	ASSSTRDEQF
TRBJ1-1	TRBV9	ASSAVETFEAF
TRBJ2-7	TRBV7-7	ATPPADFSEQY
TRBJ2-6	TRBV9	ASSVDLTVSGANVLT
TRBJ1-2	TRBV6-4	ASSADRGGWGYT
TRBJ2-2	TRBV9	ASSAGGPGAGELF
TRBJ2-5	TRBV4-1	ASSPDRGGQETQY
TRBJ1-5	TRBV13	ASSLTTSNQPQH
TRBJ1-2	TRBV7-9	ASSRQEGYGYT
TRBJ2-7	TRBV7-8	ASSPRYEQY
TRBJ2-7	TRBV6-1	ASGDRGYEQY
TRBJ1-4	TRBV19	ASSQETDLTEKLF
TRBJ2-1	TRBV27	ASSSFDQSSYNEQF
TRBJ2-1	TRBV18	ASSLQLAGELYNEQF
TRBJ2-1	TRBV6-1	ASSGLAGYNEQF
TRBJ1-2	TRBV9	ASSGGSGTDYGYT
TRBJ2-6	TRBV28	ASMLGSPGANVLT
TRBJ2-7	TRBV4-1	ASSQRDTSSYEQY
TRBJ1-5	TRBV14	ASSQERQSYRGRTQPQH